This section outlines one T cell receptor beta chain sequence together with its context. Its cognate antigen is unknown. Repertoires were generated with immunoSEQ multiplex PCR, while TCRdb's copy carries only in-frame clones and drops some. The sample lists 2 million to 2.5 million clones, around 95% occurring once. These data belong to a study of shared clonotypes between healthy human individuals. Study information: The donor group consisted of a couple of women and a few men, aged 18 to 49. Regarding the study as a whole: A small donor pool kept down the genetic and exposure-history diversity that was represented. The study found lower generation probabilities in non-shared clonotypes than in those shared by all four donors.

CD4+ cells were split into CD45RA+ naive and CD45RA-negative memory subsets. With V trimmed by 0 bases and J by 2 bases, 8 bases remained unmatched. This CDR3 comprises 18 residues. Germline V lookup: CDR1 WSHSY, CDR2 SAAADI. The sample consisted of naive CD4+ T cells sorted from blood. The subset here: CD45RA+ positively selected. V gene TRBV10-2 combines with J gene TRBJ2-2; 8 bases match TRBD1. The sequence was collected from a man in his late teens or twenties in good health. CDR3 protein: CASSESRTGTVNTGELFF. The CDR3 DNA follows: TGCGCCAGCAGTGAGTCAAGGACAGGGACTGTTAACACCGGGGAGCTGTTTTTT.